This T cell receptor beta chain was profiled in a study of T cell responses to AZD1222 COVID-19 vaccine. Whole-study results and caveats: Clonal diversity was possibly underestimated; the donors were predominantly white British and more often female. Targeting of unmutated variant regions was reportedly seen in nearly half of spike-specific TCRs. There were vaccine-associated CD4 TCRs across spike, dominant at 160-218 and 743-854.

On this clone: Its matching antigen is unknown.

CDR1 and CDR2 from the germline V gene are SGHRS and YFSETQ. The germline V and J ends were trimmed by 4 bases and 2 bases, with 12 bases remaining between them. The CDR3 extends over 15 amino acids. Produced via immunoSEQ multiplex PCR; TCRdb's table is partial and in-frame only. The sample records approximately 150,000 clones, 85% to 95% being singletons. The V gene is TRBV5-1, the J gene TRBJ1-4; D remains unclear. The material sequenced was peripheral blood, taken after recovery from COVID-19. This clonotype originated in an adult who had recovered from COVID-19. The CDR3 spells CASSVRPATNEKLFF. CDR3 in DNA: TGCGCCAGCAGCGTACGACCAGCGACTAATGAAAAACTGTTTTTT.